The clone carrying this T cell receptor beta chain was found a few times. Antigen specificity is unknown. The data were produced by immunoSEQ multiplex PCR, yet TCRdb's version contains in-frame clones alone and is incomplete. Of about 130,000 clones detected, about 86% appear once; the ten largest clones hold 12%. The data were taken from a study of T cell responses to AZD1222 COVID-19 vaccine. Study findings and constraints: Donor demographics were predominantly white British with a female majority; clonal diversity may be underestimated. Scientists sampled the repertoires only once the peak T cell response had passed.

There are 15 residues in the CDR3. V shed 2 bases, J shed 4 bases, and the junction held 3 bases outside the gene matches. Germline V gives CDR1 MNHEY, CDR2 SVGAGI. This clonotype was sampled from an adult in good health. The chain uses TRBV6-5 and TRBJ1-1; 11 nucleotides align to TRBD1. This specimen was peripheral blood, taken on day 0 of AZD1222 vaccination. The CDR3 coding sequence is TGTGCCAGCAGTTACGGACAGGGGGCCGTCACTGAAGCTTTCTTT. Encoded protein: CASSYGQGAVTEAFF.